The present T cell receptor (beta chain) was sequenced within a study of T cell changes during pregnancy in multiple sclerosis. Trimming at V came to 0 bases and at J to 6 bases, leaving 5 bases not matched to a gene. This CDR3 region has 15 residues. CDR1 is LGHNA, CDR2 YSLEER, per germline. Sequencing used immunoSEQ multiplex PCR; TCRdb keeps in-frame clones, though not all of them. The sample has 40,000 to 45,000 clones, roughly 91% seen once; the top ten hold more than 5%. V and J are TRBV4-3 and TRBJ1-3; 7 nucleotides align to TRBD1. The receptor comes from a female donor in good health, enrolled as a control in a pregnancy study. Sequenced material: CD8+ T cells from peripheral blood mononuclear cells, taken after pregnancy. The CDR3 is CASSQDSGQANTIYF. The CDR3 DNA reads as TGCGCCAGCAGCCAAGATTCCGGACAGGCAAACACCATATATTTT.